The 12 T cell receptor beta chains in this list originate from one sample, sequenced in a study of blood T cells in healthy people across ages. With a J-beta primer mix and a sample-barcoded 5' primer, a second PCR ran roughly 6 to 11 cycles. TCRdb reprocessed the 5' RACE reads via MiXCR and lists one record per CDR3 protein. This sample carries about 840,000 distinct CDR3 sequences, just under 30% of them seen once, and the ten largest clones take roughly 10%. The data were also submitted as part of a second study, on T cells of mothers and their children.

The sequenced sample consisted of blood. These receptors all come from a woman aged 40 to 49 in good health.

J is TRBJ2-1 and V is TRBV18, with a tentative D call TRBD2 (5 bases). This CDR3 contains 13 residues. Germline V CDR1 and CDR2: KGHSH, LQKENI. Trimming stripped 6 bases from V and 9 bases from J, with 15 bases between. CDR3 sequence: CASSLSGSIEQFF. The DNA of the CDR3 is TGTGCCAGCTCCTTGTCGGGGTCCATTGAGCAGTTCTTC.

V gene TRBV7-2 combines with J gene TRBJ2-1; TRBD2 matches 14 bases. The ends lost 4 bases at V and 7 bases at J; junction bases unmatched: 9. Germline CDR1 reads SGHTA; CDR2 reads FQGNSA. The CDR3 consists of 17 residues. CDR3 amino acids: CASSSIGLAGGGNEQFF. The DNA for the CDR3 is TGTGCCAGCAGCTCTATCGGACTAGCGGGGGGAGGGAATGAGCAGTTCTTC.

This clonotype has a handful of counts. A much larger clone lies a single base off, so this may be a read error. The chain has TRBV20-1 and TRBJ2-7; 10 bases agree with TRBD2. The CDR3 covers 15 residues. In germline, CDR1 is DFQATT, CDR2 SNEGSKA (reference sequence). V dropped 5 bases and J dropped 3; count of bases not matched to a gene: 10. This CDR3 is CSAPTASGGGYEQYF. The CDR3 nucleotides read TGCAGTGCTCCCACCGCTAGCGGGGGAGGCTACGAGCAGTACTTC.

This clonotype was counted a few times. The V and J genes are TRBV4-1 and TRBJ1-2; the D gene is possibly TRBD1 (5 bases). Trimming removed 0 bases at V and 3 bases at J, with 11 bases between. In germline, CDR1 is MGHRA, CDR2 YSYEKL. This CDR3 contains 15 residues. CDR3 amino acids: CASSQDSSGYYGYTF. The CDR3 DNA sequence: TGCGCCAGCAGCCAAGATTCATCAGGGTACTATGGCTACACCTTC.

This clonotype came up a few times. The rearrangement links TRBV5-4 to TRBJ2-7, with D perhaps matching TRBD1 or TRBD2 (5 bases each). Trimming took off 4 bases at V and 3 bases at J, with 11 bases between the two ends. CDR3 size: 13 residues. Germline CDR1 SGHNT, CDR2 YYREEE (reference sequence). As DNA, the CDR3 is TGTGCCAGCAGCCCGGATGGGGGCTACGAGCAGTACTTC. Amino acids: CASSPDGGYEQYF.

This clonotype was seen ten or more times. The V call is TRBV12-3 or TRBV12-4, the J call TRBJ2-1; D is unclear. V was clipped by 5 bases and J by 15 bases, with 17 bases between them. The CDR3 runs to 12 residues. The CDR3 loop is CASSQLLTSGFF. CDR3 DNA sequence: TGTGCCAGCAGTCAGCTCCTAACCTCTGGGTTCTTC.

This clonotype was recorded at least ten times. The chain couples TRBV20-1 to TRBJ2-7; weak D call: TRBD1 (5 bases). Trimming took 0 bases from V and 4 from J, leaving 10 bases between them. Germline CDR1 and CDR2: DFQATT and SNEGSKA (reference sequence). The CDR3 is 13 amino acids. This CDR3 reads CSAREGAGYEQYF. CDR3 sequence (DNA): TGCAGTGCTAGAGAAGGGGCCGGTTACGAGCAGTACTTC.

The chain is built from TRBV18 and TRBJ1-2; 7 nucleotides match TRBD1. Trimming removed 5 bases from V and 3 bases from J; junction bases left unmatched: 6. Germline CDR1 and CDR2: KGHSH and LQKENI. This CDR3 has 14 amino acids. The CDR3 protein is CASSSDRDDYGYTF. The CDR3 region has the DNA TGTGCCAGCTCATCAGACAGGGACGACTATGGCTACACCTTC.

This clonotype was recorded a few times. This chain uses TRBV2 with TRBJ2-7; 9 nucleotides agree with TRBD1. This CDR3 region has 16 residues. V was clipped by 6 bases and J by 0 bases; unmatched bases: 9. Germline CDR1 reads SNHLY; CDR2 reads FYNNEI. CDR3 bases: TGTGCCAGCAGAGCCACCGGGACAGGGAACTCCTACGAGCAGTACTTC. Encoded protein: CASRATGTGNSYEQYF.

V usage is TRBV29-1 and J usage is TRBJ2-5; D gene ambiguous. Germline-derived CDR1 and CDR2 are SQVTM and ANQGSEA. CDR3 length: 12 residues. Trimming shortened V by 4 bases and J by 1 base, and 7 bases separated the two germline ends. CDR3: CSVGRVQETQYF. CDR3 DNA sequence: TGCAGCGTTGGGAGAGTCCAAGAGACCCAGTACTTC.

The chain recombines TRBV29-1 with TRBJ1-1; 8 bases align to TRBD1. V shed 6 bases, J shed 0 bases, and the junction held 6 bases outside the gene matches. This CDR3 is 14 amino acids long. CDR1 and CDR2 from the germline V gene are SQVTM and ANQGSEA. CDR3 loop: CSVARDRMNTEAFF. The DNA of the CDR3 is TGCAGCGTAGCCCGGGACAGGATGAACACTGAAGCTTTCTTT.

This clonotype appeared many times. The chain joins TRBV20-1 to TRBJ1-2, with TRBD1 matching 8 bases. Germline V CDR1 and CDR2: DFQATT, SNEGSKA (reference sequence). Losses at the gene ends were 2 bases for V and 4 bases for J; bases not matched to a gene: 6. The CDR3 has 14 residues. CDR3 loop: CSARHDRGGYGYTF. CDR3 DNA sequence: TGCAGTGCTAGACACGACAGGGGTGGCTATGGCTACACCTTC.